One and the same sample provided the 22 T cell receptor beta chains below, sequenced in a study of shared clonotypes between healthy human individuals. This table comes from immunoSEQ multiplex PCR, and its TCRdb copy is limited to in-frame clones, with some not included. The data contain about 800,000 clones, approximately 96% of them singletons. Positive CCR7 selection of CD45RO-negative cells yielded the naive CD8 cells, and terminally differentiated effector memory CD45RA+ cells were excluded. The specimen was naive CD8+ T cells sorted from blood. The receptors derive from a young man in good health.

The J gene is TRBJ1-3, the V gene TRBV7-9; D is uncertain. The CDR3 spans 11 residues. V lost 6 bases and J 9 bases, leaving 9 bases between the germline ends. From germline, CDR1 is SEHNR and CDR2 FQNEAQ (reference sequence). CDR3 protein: CASSRSPTIYF. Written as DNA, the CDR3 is TGTGCCAGCAGTAGAAGTCCCACCATATATTTT.

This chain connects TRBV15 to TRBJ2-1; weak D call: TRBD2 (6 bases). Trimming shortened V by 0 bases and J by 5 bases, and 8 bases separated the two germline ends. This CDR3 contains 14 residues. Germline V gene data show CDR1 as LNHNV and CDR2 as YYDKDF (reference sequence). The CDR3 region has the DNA TGTGCCACCAGCAGAGATTCGGGAGACAATGAGCAGTTCTTC. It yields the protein CATSRDSGDNEQFF.

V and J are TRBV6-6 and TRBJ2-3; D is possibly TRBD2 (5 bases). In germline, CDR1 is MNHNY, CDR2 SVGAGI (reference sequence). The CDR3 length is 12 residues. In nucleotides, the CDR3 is TGTCCCATGGGGTCCCCGGGGGATACGCAGTATTTT. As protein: CPMGSPGDTQYF.

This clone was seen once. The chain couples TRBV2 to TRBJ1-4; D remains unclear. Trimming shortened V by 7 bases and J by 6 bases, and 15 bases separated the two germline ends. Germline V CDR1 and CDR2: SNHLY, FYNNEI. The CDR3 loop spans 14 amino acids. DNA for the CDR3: TGTGCCAGCATTCCCCCTGGCGAGTATGAAAAACTGTTTTTT. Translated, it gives CASIPPGEYEKLFF. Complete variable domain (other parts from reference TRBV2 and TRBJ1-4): EPEVTQTPSHQVTQMGQEVILRCVPISNHLYFYWYRQILGQKVEFLVSFYNNEISEKSEIFDDQFSVERPDGSNFTLKIRSTKLEDSAMYFCASIPPGEYEKLFFGSGTQLSVL.

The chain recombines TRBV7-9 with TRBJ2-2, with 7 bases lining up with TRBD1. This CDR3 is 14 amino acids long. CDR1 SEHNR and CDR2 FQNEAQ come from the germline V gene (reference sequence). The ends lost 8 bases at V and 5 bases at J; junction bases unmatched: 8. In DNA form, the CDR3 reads TGTGCCAGCGTTATCCAGGGGGTGACCGGGGAGCTGTTTTTT. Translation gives CASVIQGVTGELFF.

Written as DNA, the CDR3 is TGTGCCAGCTCACCAGTTGGCGGGAGCCATCCCTACGAGCAGTACTTC. Amino acids: CASSPVGGSHPYEQYF. The rearrangement links TRBV18 to TRBJ2-7, with TRBD2 identical over 7 bases. V lost 2 bases to trimming and J lost 2 bases; unmatched junction nucleotides: 9. The CDR3 sequence is 16 residues long. Germline loops: CDR1 KGHSH, CDR2 LQKENI.

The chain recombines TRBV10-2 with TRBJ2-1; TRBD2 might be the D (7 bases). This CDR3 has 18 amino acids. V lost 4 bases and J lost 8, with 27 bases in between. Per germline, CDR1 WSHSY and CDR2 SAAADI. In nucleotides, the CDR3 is TGCGCCAGCAGTGGTCCCCACACACAGGGACTACTCACTGATGAGCAGTTCTTC. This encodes CASSGPHTQGLLTDEQFF.

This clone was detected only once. The CDR3 is CASSAYATSGRGNEQFF. In DNA form, the CDR3 reads TGTGCCAGCAGTGCCTATGCGACTAGCGGGAGGGGGAATGAGCAGTTCTTC. The chain has TRBV2 and TRBJ2-1; 14 bases are a match to TRBD2. This CDR3 is 17 amino acids long. J was trimmed by 7 bases and V by 4 bases; bases with no gene match: 9. The V gene's germline CDR1 is SNHLY and CDR2 FYNNEI.

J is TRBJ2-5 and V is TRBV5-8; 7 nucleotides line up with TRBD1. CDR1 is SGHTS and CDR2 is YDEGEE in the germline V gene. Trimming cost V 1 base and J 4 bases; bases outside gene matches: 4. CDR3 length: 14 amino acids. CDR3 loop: CASSLRTGVETQYF. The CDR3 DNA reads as TGTGCCAGCAGCTTGCGGACAGGAGTAGAGACCCAGTACTTC.

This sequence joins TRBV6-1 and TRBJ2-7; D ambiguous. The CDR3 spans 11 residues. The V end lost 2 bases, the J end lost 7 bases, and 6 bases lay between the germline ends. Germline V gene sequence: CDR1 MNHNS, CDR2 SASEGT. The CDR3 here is CASSEPVEQYF. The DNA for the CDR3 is TGTGCCAGCAGTGAACCAGTTGAGCAGTACTTC.

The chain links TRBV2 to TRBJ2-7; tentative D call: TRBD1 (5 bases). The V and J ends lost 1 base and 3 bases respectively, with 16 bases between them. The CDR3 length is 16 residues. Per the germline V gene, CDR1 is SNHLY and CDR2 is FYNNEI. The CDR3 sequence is CASSEGRQGKHYEQYF. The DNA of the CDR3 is TGTGCCAGCAGTGAAGGTCGGCAGGGAAAACACTACGAGCAGTACTTC. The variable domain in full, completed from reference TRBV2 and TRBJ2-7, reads EPEVTQTPSHQVTQMGQEVILRCVPISNHLYFYWYRQILGQKVEFLVSFYNNEISEKSEIFDDQFSVERPDGSNFTLKIRSTKLEDSAMYFCASSEGRQGKHYEQYFGPGTRLTVT.

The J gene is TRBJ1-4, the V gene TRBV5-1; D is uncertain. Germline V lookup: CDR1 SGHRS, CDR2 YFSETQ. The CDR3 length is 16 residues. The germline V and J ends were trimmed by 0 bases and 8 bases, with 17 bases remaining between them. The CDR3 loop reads CASSLADPIPGEKLFF. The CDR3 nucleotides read TGCGCCAGCAGCTTGGCTGACCCAATACCTGGAGAAAAACTGTTTTTT. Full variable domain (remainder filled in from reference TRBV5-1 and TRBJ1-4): KAGVTQTPRYLIKTRGQQVTLSCSPISGHRSVSWYQQTPGQGLQFLFEYFSETQRNKGNFPGRFSGRQFSNSRSEMNVSTLELGDSALYLCASSLADPIPGEKLFFGSGTQLSVL.

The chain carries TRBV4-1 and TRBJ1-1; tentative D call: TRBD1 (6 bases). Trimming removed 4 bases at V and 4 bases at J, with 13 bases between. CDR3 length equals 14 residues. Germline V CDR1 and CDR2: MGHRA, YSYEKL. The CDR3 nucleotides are TGCGCCAGCAGCCCACAGGGCTGGAGCACTGAAGCTTTCTTT. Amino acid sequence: CASSPQGWSTEAFF.

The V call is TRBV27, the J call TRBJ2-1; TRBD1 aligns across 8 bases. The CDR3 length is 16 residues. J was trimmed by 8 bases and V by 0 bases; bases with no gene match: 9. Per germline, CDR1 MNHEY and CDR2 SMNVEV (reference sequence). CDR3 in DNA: TGTGCCAGCAGTTTATCCCCAGGGGGCATCGAGGATGAGCAGTTCTTC. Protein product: CASSLSPGGIEDEQFF.

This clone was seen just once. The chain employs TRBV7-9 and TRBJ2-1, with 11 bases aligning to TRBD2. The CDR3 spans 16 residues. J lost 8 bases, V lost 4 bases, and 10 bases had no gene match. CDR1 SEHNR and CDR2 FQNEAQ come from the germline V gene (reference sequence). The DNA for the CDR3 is TGTGCCAGCAGCTCACCACTAGCGGGAGTCGCATATGAGCAGTTCTTC. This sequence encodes CASSSPLAGVAYEQFF.

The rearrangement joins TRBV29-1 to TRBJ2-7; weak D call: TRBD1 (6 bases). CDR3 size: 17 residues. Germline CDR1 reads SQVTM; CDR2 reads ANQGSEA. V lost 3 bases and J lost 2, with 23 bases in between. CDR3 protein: CSVETDRQSLRPYEQYF. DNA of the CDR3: TGCAGCGTTGAGACAGACAGGCAAAGCCTGAGGCCCTACGAGCAGTACTTC.

The CDR3 bases are TGTGCCAGCAGTTACTCGATTGCAGCGGAAGCTTTCTTT. As protein: CASSYSIAAEAFF. The V and J genes are TRBV6-5 and TRBJ1-1; D call uncertain. The V and J ends lost 0 bases and 8 bases respectively, with 10 bases between them. Germline CDR1 MNHEY, CDR2 SVGAGI. The CDR3 spans 13 residues.

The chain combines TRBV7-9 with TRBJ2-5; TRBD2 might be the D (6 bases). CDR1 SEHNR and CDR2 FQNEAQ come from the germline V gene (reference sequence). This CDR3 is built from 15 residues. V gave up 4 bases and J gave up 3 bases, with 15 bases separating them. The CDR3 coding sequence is TGTGCCAGCAGCTCTGTTGGTAGCGGCGAAGAGACCCAGTACTTC. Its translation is CASSSVGSGEETQYF.

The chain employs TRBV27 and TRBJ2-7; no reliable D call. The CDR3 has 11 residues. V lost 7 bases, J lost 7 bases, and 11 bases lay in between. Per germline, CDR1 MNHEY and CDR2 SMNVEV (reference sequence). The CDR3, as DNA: TGTGCCAGCATCCTCGGAAGGGAGCAGTACTTC. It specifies CASILGREQYF.

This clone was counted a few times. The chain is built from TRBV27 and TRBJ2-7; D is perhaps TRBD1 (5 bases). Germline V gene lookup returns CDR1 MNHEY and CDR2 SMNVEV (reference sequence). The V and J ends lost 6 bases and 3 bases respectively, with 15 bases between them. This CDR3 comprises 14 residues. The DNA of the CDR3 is TGTGCCAGCAGCTCGGGCCAAAGGGGCTACGAGCAGTACTTC. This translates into CASSSGQRGYEQYF.

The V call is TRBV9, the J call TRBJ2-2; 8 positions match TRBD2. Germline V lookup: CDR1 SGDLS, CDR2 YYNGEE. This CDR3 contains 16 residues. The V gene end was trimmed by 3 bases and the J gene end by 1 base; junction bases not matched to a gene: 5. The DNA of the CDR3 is TGTGCCAGCAGCGGAACTAGCGGAGAGAACACCGGGGAGCTGTTTTTT. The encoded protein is CASSGTSGENTGELFF.

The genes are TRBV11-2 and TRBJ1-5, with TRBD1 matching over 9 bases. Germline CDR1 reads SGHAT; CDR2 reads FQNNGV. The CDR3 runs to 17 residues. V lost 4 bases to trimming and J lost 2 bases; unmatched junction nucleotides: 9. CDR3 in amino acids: CASSSGQGSRGNQPQHF. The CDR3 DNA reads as TGTGCCAGCAGCTCGGGACAGGGATCAAGGGGCAATCAGCCCCAGCATTTT. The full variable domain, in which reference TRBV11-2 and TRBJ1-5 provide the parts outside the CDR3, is EAGVAQSPRYKIIEKRQSVAFWCNPISGHATLYWYQQILGQGPKLLIQFQNNGVVDDSQLPKDRFSAERLKGVDSTLKIQPAKLEDSAVYLCASSSGQGSRGNQPQHFGDGTRLSIL.